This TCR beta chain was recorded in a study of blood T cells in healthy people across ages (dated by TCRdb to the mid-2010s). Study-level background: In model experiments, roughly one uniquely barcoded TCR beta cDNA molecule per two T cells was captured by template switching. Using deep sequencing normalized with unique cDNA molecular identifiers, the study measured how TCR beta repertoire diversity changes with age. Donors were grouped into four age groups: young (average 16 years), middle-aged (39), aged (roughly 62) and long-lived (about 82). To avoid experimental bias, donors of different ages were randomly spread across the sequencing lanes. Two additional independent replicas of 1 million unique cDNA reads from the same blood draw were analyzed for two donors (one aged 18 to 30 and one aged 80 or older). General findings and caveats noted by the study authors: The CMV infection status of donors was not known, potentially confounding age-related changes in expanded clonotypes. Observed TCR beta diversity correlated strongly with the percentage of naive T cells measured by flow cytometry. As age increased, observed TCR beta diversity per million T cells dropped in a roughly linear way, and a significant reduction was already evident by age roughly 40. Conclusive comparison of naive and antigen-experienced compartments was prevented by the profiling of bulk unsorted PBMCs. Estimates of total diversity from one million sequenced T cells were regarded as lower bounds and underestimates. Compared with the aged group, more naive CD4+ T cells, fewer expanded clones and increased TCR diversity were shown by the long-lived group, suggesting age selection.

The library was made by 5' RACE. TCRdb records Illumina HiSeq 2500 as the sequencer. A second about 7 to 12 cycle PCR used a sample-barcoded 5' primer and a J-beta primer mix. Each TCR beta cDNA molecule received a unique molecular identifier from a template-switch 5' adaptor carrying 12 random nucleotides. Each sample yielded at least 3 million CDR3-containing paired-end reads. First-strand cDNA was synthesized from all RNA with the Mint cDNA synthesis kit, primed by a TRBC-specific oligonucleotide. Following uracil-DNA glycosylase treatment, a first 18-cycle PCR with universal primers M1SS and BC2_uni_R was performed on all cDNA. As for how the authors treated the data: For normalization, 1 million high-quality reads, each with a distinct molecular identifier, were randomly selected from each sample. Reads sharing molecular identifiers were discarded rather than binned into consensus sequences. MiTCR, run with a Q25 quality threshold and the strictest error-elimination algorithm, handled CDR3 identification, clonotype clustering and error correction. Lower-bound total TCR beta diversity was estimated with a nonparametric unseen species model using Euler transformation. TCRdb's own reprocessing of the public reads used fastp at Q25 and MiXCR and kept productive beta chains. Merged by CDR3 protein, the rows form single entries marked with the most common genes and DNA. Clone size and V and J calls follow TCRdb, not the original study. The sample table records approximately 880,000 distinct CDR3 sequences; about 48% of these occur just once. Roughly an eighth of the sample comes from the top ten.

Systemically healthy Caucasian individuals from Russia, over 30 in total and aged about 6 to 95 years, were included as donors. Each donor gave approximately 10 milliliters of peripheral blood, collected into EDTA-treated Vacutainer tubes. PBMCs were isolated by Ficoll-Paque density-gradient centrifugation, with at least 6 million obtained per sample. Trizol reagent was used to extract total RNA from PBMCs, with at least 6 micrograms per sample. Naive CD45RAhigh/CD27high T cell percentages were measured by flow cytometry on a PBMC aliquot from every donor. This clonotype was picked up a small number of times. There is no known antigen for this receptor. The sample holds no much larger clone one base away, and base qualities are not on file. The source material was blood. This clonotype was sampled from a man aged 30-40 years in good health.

The nucleotides read TGTGCCAGCAGCTTAGTCCGAGCAGATACGCAGTATTTT. The translation is CASSLVRADTQYF. In this chain, TRBV7-2 is recombined with TRBJ2-3, with no confidently assigned D gene. Between the V and J ends, shortened by 1 base and 4 bases respectively, the junction contains 6 bases. The CDR3 starts with the cysteine, ends with the phenylalanine, and has 13 residues. Left in the record is the CDR3 DNA by itself, 39 bases read in frame from the first base. CDR1 and CDR2 are read off the germline V gene as SGHTA and FQGNSA.